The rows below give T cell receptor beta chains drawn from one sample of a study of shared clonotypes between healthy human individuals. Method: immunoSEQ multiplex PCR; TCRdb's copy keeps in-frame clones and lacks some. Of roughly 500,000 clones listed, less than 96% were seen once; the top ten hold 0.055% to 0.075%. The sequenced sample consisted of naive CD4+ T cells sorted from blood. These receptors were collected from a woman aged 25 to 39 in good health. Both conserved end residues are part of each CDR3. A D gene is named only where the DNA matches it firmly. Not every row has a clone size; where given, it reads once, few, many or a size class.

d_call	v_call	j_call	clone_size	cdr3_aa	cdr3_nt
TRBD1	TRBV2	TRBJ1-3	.	CASSYTGDGNTIYF	TGTGCCAGCAGTTACACAGGGGACGGAAACACCATATATTTT
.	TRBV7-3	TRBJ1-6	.	CASSSGNSPLHF	TGTGCCAGCAGCTCGGGAAACTCACCCCTCCACTTT
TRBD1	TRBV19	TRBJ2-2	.	CASGTGEAGELFF	TGTGCCAGCGGGACAGGGGAGGCCGGGGAGCTGTTTTTT
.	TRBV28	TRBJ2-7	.	CASSLVLAFYEQYF	TGTGCCAGCAGTTTAGTTCTAGCCTTCTACGAGCAGTACTTC
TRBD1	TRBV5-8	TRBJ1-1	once	CASSGQGLNTEAFF	TGTGCCAGCAGCGGACAGGGATTGAACACTGAAGCTTTCTTT
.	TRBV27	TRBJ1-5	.	CASSLGGANNQPQHF	TGTGCCAGCAGTTTAGGAGGGGCCAACAATCAGCCCCAGCATTTT
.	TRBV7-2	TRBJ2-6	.	CASSLDGSGANVLTF	TGTGCCAGCAGCTTAGACGGGTCTGGGGCCAACGTCCTGACTTTC
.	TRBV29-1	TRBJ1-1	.	CSVVVVRKRDTEAFF	TGCAGCGTTGTTGTGGTTAGGAAACGGGACACTGAAGCTTTCTTT
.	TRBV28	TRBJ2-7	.	CASSLPVHEQYF	TGTGCCAGCAGTCTCCCAGTCCACGAGCAGTACTTC
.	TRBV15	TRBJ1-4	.	CATSRDQGSELFF	TGTGCCACCAGCAGAGATCAGGGCTCGGAACTGTTTTTT
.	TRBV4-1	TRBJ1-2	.	CASSQVREGRSIGYTF	TGCGCCAGCAGCCAAGTTCGAGAGGGACGGTCGATTGGCTACACCTTC
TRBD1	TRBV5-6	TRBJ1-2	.	CASSFVYRGAVGYGYTF	TGTGCCAGCAGCTTTGTCTACAGGGGAGCGGTTGGCTATGGCTACACCTTC
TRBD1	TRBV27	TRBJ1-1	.	CASSLRTGHTEAFF	TGTGCCAGCAGTTTAAGGACAGGGCACACTGAAGCTTTCTTT
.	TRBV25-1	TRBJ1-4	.	CASSEGPRQKLFF	TGTGCCAGCAGTGAAGGACCCCGACAGAAACTGTTTTTT
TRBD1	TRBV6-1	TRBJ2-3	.	CASSGGQGTDTQYF	TGTGCCAGCAGTGGTGGACAGGGCACAGATACGCAGTATTTT
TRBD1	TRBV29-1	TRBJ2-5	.	CSALTGGIETQYF	TGCAGCGCACTGACAGGGGGTATAGAGACCCAGTACTTC
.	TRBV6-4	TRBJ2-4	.	CASSVLPGENIQYF	TGTGCCAGCAGTGTTTTACCGGGAGAAAACATTCAGTACTTC
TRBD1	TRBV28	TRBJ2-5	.	CASSLLWTGGGETQYF	TGTGCCAGCAGTTTACTCTGGACAGGGGGCGGAGAGACCCAGTACTTC
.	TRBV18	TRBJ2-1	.	CASSPTAGDNNEQFF	TGTGCCAGCTCACCGACGGCAGGGGACAACAATGAGCAGTTCTTC
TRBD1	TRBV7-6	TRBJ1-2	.	CASSLATGGANYGYTF	TGTGCCAGCAGCTTAGCGACAGGGGGAGCTAACTATGGCTACACCTTC
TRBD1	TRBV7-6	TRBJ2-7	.	CASSSAPRGPGYEQYF	TGTGCCAGCAGCTCCGCCCCAAGGGGGCCGGGGTACGAGCAGTACTTC
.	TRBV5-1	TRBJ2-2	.	CASSFDVTGNTGELFF	TGCGCCAGCAGCTTCGATGTGACAGGGAACACCGGGGAGCTGTTTTTT
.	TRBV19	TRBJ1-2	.	CASSIGRGYGYTF	TGTGCCAGTAGTATAGGCAGGGGATATGGCTACACCTTC
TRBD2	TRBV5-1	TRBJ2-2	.	CASRALAGGTGELFF	TGCGCCAGCCGGGCACTAGCGGGAGGGACCGGGGAGCTGTTTTTT
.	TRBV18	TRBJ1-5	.	CASSPPGPTDQPQHF	TGTGCCAGCTCACCACCGGGGCCGACCGATCAGCCCCAGCATTTT
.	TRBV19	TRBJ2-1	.	CASSMGRRGPEQFF	TGTGCCAGTAGTATGGGGCGGAGGGGGCCTGAGCAGTTCTTC
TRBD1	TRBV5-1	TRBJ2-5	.	CASSSGTGGKTQYF	TGCGCCAGCAGCTCAGGGACAGGGGGGAAGACCCAGTACTTC
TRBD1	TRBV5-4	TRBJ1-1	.	CASSPDRDDTEAFF	TGTGCCAGCAGCCCAGACAGGGATGACACTGAAGCTTTCTTT
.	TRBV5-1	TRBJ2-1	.	CASSLGQGQYNEQFF	TGCGCCAGCAGCTTAGGCCAGGGTCAGTACAATGAGCAGTTCTTC
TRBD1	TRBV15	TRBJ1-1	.	CATSRNPGQGAFGAFF	TGTGCCACCAGCAGGAACCCGGGACAGGGGGCGTTTGGGGCTTTCTTT
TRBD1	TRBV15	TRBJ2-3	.	CATSREDRLFTDTQYF	TGTGCCACCAGCAGGGAGGACAGGCTCTTCACAGATACGCAGTATTTT
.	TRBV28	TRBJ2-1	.	CASMVGQAYNEQFF	TGTGCCAGCATGGTTGGGCAGGCGTACAATGAGCAGTTCTTC
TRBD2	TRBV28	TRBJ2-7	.	CASSGGGLAIYEQYF	TGTGCCAGCAGTGGCGGGGGACTAGCGATTTACGAGCAGTACTTC
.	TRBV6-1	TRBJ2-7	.	CASSEGPATEQYF	TGTGCCAGCAGTGAGGGACCGGCCACCGAGCAGTACTTC
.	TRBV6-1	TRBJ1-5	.	CASTSDRNSNQPQHF	TGTGCCAGCACTTCAGACAGGAATAGCAATCAGCCCCAGCATTTT
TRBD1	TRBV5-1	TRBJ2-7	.	CASKAQGARSEQYF	TGCGCCAGCAAAGCACAGGGGGCTCGTAGCGAGCAGTACTTC
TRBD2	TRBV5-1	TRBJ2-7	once	CASSPSGGSYEQYF	TGCGCCAGCAGCCCCAGCGGGGGCTCCTACGAGCAGTACTTC
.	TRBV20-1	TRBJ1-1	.	CRMNTEAFF	TGCAGAATGAACACTGAAGCTTTCTTT
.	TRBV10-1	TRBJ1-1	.	CASSAQVNTEAFF	TGCGCCAGCAGTGCCCAGGTTAACACTGAAGCTTTCTTT
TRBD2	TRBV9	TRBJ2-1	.	CASSFTSGSGNEQFF	TGTGCCAGCAGCTTTACTAGCGGGAGCGGAAATGAGCAGTTCTTC